This T cell receptor (beta chain) emerged from a study of cytomegalovirus exposure and HLA in healthy donors. The study's findings and limits: Per a later analysis, HLA-associated TCR beta chains showed more clonal expansion than other, equally common TCR beta chains. Overall, roughly 160 TCR beta chains were annotated as cytomegalovirus-associated. V- and J-gene trimming of TCR beta was linked (in a later analysis) to a missense DCLRE1C variant.

V was clipped by 7 bases and J by 0 bases; unmatched bases: 5. The CDR3 is 14 amino acids. Looked up from germline, CDR1 is LNHDA and CDR2 is SQIVND (reference sequence). With 60 Vbeta and 13 Jbeta primers, the PCR was carried out. Repertoires were generated with immunoSEQ multiplex PCR, while TCRdb's copy carries only in-frame clones and drops some. The sample table includes about 170,000 clones. In the case of this clone: What it binds is not known.

Sample: PBMCs. The clonotype originates from a woman aged 18 to 35 in good health and CMV-seropositive. The V gene is TRBV19, the J gene TRBJ1-1; 7 bases agree with TRBD1. DNA of the CDR3: TGTGCCAGTACCCCGGGACAGCTGAACACTGAAGCTTTCTTT. Encoded protein: CASTPGQLNTEAFF.